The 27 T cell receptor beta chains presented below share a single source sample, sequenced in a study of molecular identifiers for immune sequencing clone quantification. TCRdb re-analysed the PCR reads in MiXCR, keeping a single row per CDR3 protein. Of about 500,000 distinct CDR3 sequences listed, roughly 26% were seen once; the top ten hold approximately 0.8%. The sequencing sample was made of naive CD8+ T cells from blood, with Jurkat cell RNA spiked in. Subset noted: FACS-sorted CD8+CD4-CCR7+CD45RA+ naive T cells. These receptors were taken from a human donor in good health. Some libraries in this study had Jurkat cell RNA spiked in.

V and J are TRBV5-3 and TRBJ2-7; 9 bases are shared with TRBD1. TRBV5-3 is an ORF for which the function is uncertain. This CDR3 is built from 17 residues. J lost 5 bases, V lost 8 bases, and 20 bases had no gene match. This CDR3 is CASGPGVDRGTSHEQYF. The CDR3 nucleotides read TGTGCCAGCGGCCCGGGGGTTGACAGGGGGACTTCCCACGAGCAGTACTTC.

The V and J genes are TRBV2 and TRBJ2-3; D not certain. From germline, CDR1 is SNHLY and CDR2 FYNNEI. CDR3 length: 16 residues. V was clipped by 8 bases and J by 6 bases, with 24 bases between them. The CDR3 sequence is CASQIGPQARPDTQYF. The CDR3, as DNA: TGTGCCAGCCAGATCGGGCCCCAGGCCCGTCCGGATACGCAGTATTTT.

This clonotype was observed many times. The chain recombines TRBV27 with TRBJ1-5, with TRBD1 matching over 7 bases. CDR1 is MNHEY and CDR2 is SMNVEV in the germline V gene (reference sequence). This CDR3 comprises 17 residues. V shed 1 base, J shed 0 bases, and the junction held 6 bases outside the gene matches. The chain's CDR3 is CASSLLSPGGSNQPQHF. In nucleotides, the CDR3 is TGTGCCAGCAGTTTATTGAGTCCAGGGGGTAGCAATCAGCCCCAGCATTTT.

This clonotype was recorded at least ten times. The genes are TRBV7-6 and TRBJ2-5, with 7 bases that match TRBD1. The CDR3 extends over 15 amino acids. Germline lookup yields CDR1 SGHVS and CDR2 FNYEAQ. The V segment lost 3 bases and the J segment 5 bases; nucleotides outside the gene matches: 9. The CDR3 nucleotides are TGTGCCAGCAGCTTCCTCCAGGGGGTTCAGGAGACCCAGTACTTC. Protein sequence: CASSFLQGVQETQYF. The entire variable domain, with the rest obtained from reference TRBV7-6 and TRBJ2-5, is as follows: GAGVSQSPRYKVTKRGQDVALRCDPISGHVSLYWYRQALGQGPEFLTYFNYEAQQDKSGLPNDRFSAERPEGSISTLTIQRTEQRDSAMYRCASSFLQGVQETQYFGPGTRLLVL.

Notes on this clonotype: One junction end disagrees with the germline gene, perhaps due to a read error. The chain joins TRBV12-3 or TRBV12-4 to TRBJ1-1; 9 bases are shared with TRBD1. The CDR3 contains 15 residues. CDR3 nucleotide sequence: TGTGCCGGCAGTGGACAGGGGAAAAAGAACACTGAAGCTTTCTTT. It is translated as CAGSGQGKKNTEAFF.

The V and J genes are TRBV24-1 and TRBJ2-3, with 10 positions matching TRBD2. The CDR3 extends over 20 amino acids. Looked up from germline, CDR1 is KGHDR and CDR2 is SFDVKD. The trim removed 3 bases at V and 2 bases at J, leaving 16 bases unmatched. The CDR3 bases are TGTGCCACCAGTGATCCTAGTGGGACCATTAGCGGGAGGCTCACAGATACGCAGTATTTT. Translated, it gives CATSDPSGTISGRLTDTQYF.

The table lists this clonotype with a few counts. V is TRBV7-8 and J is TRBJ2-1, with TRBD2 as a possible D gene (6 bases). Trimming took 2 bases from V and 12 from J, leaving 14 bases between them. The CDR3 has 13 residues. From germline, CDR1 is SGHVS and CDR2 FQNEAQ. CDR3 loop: CASSLFGSGAQFF. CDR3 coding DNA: TGTGCCAGCAGCTTATTTGGTAGCGGTGCGCAGTTCTTC.

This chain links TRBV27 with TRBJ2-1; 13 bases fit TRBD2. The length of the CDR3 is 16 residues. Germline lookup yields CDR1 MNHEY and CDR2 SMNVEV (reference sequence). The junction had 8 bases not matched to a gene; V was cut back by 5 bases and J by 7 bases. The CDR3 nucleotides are TGTGCCAGCAGTACTATACTAGCGGGAGGGGTTAATGAGCAGTTCTTC. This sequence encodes CASSTILAGGVNEQFF.

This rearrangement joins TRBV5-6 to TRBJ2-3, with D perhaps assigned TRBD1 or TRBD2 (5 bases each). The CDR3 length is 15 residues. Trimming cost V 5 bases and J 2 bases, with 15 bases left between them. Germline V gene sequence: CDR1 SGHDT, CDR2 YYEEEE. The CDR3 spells CASRQPGRITDTQYF. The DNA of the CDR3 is TGTGCCAGCAGGCAGCCGGGACGGATCACAGATACGCAGTATTTT.

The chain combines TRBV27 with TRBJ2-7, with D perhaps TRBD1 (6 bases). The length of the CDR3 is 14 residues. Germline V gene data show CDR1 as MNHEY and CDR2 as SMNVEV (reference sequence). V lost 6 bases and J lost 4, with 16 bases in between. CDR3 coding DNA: TGTGCCAGCAGCCGTCTACAGGGCCTTTACGAGCAGTACTTC. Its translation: CASSRLQGLYEQYF.

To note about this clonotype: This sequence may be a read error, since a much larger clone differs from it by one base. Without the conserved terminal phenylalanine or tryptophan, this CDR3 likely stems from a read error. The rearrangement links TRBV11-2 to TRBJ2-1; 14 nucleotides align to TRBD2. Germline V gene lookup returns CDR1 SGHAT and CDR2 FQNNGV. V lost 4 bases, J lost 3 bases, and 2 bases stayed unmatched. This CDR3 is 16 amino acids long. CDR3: CASSSGLAGVYNEQFS. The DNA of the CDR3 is TGTGCCAGCAGCTCGGGACTAGCGGGGGTCTACAATGAGCAGTTCTCC.

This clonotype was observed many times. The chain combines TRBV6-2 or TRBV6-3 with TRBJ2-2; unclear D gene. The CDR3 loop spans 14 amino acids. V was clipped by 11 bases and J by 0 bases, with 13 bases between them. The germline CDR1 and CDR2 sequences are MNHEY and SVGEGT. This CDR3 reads CARRSRTNTGELFF. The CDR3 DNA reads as TGTGCCCGTCGCAGCCGAACGAACACCGGGGAGCTGTTTTTT.

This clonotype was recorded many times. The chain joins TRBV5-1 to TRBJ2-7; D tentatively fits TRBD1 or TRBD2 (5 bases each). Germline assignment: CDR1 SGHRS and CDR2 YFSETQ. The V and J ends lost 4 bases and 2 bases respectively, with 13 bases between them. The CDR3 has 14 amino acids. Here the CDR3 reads CASSVGTETYEQYF. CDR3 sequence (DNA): TGCGCCAGCAGCGTCGGGACGGAGACCTACGAGCAGTACTTC.

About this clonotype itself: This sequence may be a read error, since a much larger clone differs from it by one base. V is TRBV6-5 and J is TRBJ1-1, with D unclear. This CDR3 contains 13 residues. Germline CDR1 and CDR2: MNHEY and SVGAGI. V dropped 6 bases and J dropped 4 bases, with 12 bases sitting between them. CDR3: CASSPRWATEAFF. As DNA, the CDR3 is TGTGCCAGCAGCCCGAGATGGGCCACTGAAGCTTTCTTT.

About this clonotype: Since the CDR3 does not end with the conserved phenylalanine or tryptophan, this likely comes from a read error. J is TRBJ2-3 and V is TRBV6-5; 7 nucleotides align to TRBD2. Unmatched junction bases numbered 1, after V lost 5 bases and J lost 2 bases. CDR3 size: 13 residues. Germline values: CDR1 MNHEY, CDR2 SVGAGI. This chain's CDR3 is CASSRDYTDTQYL. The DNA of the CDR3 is TGTGCCAGCAGTAGGGACTACACAGATACGCAGTATCTT.

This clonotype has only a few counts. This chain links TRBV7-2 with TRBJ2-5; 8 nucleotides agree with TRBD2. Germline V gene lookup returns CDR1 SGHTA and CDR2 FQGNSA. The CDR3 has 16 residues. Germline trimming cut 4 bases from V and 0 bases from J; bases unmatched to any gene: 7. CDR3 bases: TGTGCCAGCAGCTCCCAGGCGGGACTAGACCAAGAGACCCAGTACTTC. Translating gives CASSSQAGLDQETQYF.

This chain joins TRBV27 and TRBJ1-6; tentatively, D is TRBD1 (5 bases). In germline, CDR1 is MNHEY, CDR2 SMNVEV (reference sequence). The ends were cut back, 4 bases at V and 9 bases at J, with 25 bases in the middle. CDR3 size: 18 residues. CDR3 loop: CASSSLGVEGVFRSPLHF. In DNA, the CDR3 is TGTGCCAGCAGTTCATTGGGGGTCGAAGGGGTATTTCGTTCACCCCTCCACTTT.

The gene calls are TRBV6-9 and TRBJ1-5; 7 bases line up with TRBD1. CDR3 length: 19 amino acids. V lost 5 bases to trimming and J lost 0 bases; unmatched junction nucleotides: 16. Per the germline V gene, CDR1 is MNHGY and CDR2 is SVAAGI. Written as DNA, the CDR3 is TGTGCCAGCAGTGCCCTGCCACCGGGACAGTATTATAGCAATCAGCCCCAGCATTTT. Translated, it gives CASSALPPGQYYSNQPQHF.

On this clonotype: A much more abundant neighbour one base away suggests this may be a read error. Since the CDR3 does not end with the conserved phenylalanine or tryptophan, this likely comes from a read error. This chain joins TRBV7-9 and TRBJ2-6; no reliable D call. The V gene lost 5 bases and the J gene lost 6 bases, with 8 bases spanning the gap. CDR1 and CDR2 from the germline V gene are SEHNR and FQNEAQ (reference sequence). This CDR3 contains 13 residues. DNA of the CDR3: TGTGCCAGCAGCCCACCCAAGGCCAACGTCCTGACTTAC. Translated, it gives CASSPPKANVLTY.

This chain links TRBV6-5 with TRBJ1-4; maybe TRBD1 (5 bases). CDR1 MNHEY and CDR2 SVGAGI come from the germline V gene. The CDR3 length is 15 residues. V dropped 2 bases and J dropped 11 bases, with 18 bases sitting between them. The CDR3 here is CASSYQGRVDDKLFF. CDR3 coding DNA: TGTGCCAGCAGTTACCAGGGAAGGGTAGACGATAAACTGTTTTTT.

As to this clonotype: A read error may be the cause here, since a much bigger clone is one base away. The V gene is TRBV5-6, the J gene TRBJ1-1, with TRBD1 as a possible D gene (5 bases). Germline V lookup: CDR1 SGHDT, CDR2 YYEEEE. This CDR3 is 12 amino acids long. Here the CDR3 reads CVSSWGDTEAFF. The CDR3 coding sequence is TGTGTCAGCAGCTGGGGGGACACTGAAGCTTTCTTT.

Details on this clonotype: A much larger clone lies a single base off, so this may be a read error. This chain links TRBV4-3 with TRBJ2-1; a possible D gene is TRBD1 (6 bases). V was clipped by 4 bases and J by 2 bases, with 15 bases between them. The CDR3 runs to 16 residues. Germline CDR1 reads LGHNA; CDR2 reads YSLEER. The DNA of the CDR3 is TGCGCCAGCAGCCGAGATCCAACAGGGCCCTACAATGAGCAGTTCTTC. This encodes CASSRDPTGPYNEQFF.

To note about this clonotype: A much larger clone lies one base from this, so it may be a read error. As DNA, the CDR3 is TGTGCCAGCAGCTTCCCCATGGAGGCCGCGAACACTGAAGCTTTCTTT. It is translated as CASSFPMEAANTEAFF. The chain combines TRBV7-2 with TRBJ1-1; unclear D gene. Deletions cut 3 bases from V and 1 base from J, with 15 bases between. The CDR3 has 16 amino acids. Germline V gene sequence: CDR1 SGHTA, CDR2 FQGNSA.

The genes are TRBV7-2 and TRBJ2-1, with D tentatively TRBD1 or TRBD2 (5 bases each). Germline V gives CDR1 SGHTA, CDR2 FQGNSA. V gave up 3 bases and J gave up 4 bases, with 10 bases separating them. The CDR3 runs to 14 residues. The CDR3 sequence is CASSFGTKYNEQFF. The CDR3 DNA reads TGTGCCAGCAGCTTCGGGACGAAATACAATGAGCAGTTCTTC.

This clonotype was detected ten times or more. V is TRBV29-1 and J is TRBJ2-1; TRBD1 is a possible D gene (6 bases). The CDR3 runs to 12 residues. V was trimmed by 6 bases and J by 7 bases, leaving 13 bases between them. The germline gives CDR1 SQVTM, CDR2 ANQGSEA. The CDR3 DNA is TGCAGCGTGAGGCCGCAGGGGAATGAGCAGTTCTTC. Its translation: CSVRPQGNEQFF.

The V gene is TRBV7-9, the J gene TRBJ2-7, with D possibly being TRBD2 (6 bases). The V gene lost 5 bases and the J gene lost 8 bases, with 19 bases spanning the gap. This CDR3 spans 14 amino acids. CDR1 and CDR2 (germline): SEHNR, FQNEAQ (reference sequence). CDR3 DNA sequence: TGTGCCAGCAGCCCAAGGGACTCCCACTTCAAGCAGTACTTC. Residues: CASSPRDSHFKQYF.

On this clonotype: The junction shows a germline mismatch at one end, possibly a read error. For the CDR3, the DNA is TGTGCCAGCAGCGCACAGGACGGTTTCCTCGAGCAGCACTTC. The encoded protein is CASSAQDGFLEQHF. The chain recombines TRBV7-6 with TRBJ2-7; D is possibly TRBD1 (5 bases). CDR3 length: 14 amino acids. Looked up from germline, CDR1 is SGHVS and CDR2 is FNYEAQ.